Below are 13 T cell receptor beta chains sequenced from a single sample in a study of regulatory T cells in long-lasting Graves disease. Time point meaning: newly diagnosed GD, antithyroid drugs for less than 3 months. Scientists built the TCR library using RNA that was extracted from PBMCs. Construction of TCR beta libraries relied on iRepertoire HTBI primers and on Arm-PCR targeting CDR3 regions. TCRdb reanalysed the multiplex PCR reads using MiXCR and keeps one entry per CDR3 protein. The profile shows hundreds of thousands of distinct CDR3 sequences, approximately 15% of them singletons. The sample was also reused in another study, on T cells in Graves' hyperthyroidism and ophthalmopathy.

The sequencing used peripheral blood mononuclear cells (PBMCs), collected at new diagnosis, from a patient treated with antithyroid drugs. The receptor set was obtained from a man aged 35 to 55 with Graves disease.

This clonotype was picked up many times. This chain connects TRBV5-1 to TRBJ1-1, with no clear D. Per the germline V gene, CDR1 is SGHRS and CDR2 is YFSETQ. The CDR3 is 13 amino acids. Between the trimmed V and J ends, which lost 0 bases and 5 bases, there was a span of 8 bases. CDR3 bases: TGCGCCAGCAGCTTGGGGGCGCGTACTGAAGCTTTCTTT. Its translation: CASSLGARTEAFF.

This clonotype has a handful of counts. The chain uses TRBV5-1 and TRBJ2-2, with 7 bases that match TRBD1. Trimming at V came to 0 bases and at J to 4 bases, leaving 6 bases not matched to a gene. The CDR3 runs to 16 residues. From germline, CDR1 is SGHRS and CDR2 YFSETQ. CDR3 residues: CASSLVADRTTGELFF. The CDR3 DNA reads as TGCGCCAGCAGCTTGGTGGCGGACAGGACCACCGGGGAGCTGTTTTTT. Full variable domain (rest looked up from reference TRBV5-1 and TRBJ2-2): KAGVTQTPRYLIKTRGQQVTLSCSPISGHRSVSWYQQTPGQGLQFLFEYFSETQRNKGNFPGRFSGRQFSNSRSEMNVSTLELGDSALYLCASSLVADRTTGELFFGEGSRLTVL.

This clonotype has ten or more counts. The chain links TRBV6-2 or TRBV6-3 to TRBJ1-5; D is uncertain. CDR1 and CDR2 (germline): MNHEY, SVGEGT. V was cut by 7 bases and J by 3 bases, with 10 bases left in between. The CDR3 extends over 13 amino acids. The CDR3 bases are TGTGCCAGCATTGGGGAGACCAATCAGCCCCAGCATTTT. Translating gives CASIGETNQPQHF.

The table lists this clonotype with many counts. DNA of the CDR3: TGTGCCAGCTCACCAGGACGGGGTAGCAAGACCCAGTACTTC. As protein: CASSPGRGSKTQYF. V usage is TRBV18 and J usage is TRBJ2-5, with D perhaps matching TRBD2 (5 bases). Germline CDR1 KGHSH, CDR2 LQKENI. The CDR3 runs 14 residues. The germline V and J ends were trimmed by 2 bases and 6 bases, with 13 bases remaining between them. The whole variable domain, remainder taken from reference TRBV18 and TRBJ2-5, is NAGVMQNPRHLVRRRGQEARLRCSPMKGHSHVYWYRQLPEEGLKFMVYLQKENIIDESGMPKERFSAEFPKEGPSILRIQQVVRGDSAAYFCASSPGRGSKTQYFGPGTRLLVL.

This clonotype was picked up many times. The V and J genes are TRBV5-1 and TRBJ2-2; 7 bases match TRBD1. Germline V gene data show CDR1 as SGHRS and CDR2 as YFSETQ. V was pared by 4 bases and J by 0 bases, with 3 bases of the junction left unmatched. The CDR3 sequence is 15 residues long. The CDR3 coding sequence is TGCGCCAGCAGCAGGGACAGATCGAACACCGGGGAGCTGTTTTTT. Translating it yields CASSRDRSNTGELFF.

CDR3 in DNA: TGTGCCAGCAGCTTGGATGTGCCAAGGGCCGAGCAGTACTTC. This sequence encodes CASSLDVPRAEQYF. V and J are TRBV5-4 and TRBJ2-7; D gene uncertain. The CDR3 spans 14 residues. Trimming stripped 0 bases from V and 6 bases from J, with 13 bases between. Germline values: CDR1 SGHNT, CDR2 YYREEE (reference sequence).

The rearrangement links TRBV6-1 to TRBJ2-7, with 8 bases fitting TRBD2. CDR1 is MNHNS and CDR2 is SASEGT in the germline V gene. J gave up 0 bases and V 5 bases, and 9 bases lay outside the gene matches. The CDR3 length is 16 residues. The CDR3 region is CASSLDGGGSSYEQYF. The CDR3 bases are TGTGCCAGCAGTCTAGACGGCGGGGGGAGCTCCTACGAGCAGTACTTC.

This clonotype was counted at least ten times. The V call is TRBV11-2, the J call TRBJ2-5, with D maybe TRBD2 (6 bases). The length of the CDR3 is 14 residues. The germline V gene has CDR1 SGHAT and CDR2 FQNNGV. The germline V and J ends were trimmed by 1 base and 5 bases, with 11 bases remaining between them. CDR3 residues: CASSLAGRWETQYF. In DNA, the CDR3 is TGTGCCAGCAGCTTAGCAGGGAGGTGGGAGACCCAGTACTTC.

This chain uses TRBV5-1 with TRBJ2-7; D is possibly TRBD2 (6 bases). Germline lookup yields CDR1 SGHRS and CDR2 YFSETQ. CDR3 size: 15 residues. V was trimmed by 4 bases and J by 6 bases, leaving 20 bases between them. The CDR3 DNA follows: TGCGCCAGCAGCCCGTCGGAAAGCGGGCTTGGCGAGCAGTACTTC. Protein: CASSPSESGLGEQYF.

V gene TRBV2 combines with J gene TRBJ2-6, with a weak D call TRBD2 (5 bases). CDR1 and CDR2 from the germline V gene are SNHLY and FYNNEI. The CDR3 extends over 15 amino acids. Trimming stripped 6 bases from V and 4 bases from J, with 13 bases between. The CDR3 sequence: CASRNLASGANVLTF. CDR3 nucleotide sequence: TGTGCCAGCAGAAATCTAGCTTCCGGGGCCAACGTCCTGACTTTC.

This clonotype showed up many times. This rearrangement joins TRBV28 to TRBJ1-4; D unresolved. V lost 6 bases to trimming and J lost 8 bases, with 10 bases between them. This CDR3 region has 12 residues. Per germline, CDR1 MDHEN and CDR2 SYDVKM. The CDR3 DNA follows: TGTGCCAGCAGCCTACTTCGAGAAAAACTGTTTTTT. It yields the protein CASSLLREKLFF.

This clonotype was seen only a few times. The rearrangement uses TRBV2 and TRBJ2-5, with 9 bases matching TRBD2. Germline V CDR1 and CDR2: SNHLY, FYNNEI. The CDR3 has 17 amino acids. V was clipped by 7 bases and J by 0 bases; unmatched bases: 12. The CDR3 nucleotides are TGTGCCAGCACCCGAAGTCCCTCTAGCGGGGACCAAGAGACCCAGTACTTC. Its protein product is CASTRSPSSGDQETQYF.

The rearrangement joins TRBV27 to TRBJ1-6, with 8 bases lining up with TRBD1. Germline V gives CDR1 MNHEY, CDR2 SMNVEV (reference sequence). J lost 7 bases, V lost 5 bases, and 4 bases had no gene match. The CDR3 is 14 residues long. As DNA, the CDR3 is TGTGCCAGCAGTGGAGGACAGGGAAATTCACCCCTCCACTTT. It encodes CASSGGQGNSPLHF.